These 32 T cell receptor beta chains originate from one sample sequenced in a study of T cells after yellow fever vaccination. TCRdb reprocessed the 5' RACE reads via MiXCR and lists one record per CDR3 protein. The repertoire holds 250,000 or so distinct CDR3 sequences, with 6.5% to 8.5% as singletons. The source material was CD4+ T cells sorted from PBMCs, sampled 15 days after the yellow fever booster vaccination. All receptors come from a man younger than 45 who received the YFV17D yellow fever vaccine.

This clonotype was seen a few times. The chain has TRBV4-3 and TRBJ2-1; 8 nucleotides match TRBD2. CDR3 length: 16 residues. The V and J ends lost 0 bases and 9 bases, in that order; junction bases with no gene match: 10. Per the germline V gene, CDR1 is LGHNA and CDR2 is YSLEER. The CDR3 sequence: CASSQDTAGVGGEQFF. CDR3 DNA sequence: TGCGCCAGCAGCCAAGATACAGCGGGAGTGGGGGGTGAGCAGTTCTTC.

This clonotype was seen a few times. V is TRBV7-2 and J is TRBJ2-6; 12 bases match TRBD1. The CDR3 contains 22 residues. The trim removed 3 bases at V and 3 bases at J, leaving 18 bases unmatched. Germline V gene sequence: CDR1 SGHTA, CDR2 FQGNSA. The CDR3, as DNA: TGTGCCAGCAGCTTTTCCGCCTTTTTGGGGACAGGGGGCGCGGATGGGGCCAACGTCCTGACTTTC. Protein sequence: CASSFSAFLGTGGADGANVLTF.

The chain combines TRBV4-3 with TRBJ2-7, with D perhaps being TRBD1 or TRBD2 (6 bases each). The CDR3 sequence is 17 residues long. CDR1 LGHNA and CDR2 YSLEER come from the germline V gene. V lost 4 bases and J lost 1, with 20 bases in between. CDR3 DNA sequence: TGCGCCAGCAGCCTAAAGGAGGGAAGGGGGATATCCTACGAGCAGTACTTC. It translates to CASSLKEGRGISYEQYF.

This clonotype occurred many times. The rearrangement links TRBV11-1 to TRBJ2-4; no clear D. Trimming left V 1 base short and J 0 bases short, with 16 bases between. The CDR3 runs 18 residues. Germline values: CDR1 SGHAT, CDR2 FQDESV (reference sequence). The CDR3 is CASSLEPRSGLAKNIQYF. The CDR3 nucleotides read TGTGCCAGCAGCTTAGAGCCCCGCTCCGGCCTAGCCAAAAACATTCAGTACTTC.

This clonotype was found many times. This sequence joins TRBV29-1 and TRBJ1-3; D gene uncertain. Germline V gene data show CDR1 as SQVTM and CDR2 as ANQGSEA. CDR3 length: 14 amino acids. The germline V and J ends were trimmed by 8 bases and 7 bases, with 21 bases remaining between them. The CDR3 is CSPVLGKATNTIYF. For the CDR3, the DNA is TGCAGCCCCGTCTTGGGGAAGGCTACGAACACCATATATTTT. The full variable domain, rest sourced from reference TRBV29-1 and TRBJ1-3, is SAVISQKPSRDICQRGTSLTIQCQVDSQVTMMFWYRQQPGQSLTLIATANQGSEATYESGFVIDKFPISRPNLTFSTLTVSNMSPEDSSIYLCSPVLGKATNTIYFGEGSWLTVV.

This clonotype was recorded a few times. The chain couples TRBV6-2 or TRBV6-3 to TRBJ2-2, with D maybe TRBD1 (5 bases). The germline V gene has CDR1 MNHEY and CDR2 SVGEGT. The CDR3 totals 18 residues. The V gene lost 6 bases and the J gene lost 2 bases, with 22 bases spanning the gap. In DNA, the CDR3 is TGTGCCAGCAGAGGAACAGGAGTCCCCCGGTATAACACCGGGGAGCTGTTTTTT. Translation: CASRGTGVPRYNTGELFF.

The table lists this clonotype with many counts. The chain combines TRBV12-3 or TRBV12-4 with TRBJ2-1; D may be TRBD1 or TRBD2 (6 bases each). This CDR3 region has 13 residues. The ends were cut back, 5 bases at V and 9 bases at J, with 14 bases in the middle. CDR3 protein: CASSTRQEGEQFF. The CDR3 DNA follows: TGTGCCAGCAGTACCAGACAGGAGGGTGAGCAGTTCTTC.

This clonotype was detected many times. The chain employs TRBV5-1 and TRBJ2-1; TRBD1 aligns across 9 bases. After removal of 4 bases from V and 3 bases from J, the junction contained 5 bases not matched to a gene. The CDR3 is 15 residues long. CDR1 and CDR2 from the germline V gene are SGHRS and YFSETQ. This CDR3 reads CASSRTGENYNEQFF. In DNA form, the CDR3 reads TGCGCCAGCAGCCGGACAGGGGAAAACTACAATGAGCAGTTCTTC.

V is TRBV7-2 and J is TRBJ2-2, with D unresolved. V lost 4 bases, J lost 1 base, and 10 bases lay in between. Per the germline V gene, CDR1 is SGHTA and CDR2 is FQGNSA. This CDR3 is 15 amino acids long. CDR3 in amino acids: CASSSFIQNTGELFF. The CDR3 DNA is TGTGCCAGCAGCTCCTTTATACAGAACACCGGGGAGCTGTTTTTT.

The chain joins TRBV12-3 or TRBV12-4 to TRBJ2-3, with D possibly TRBD2 on 5 matching bases. Trimming removed 4 bases at V and 11 bases at J, with 13 bases between. The CDR3 length is 12 residues. CDR3 region: CASSSGVGLQYF. The CDR3 region has the DNA TGTGCCAGCAGTTCCGGGGTTGGATTGCAGTATTTT.

This clonotype was counted only a few times. The chain has TRBV7-2 and TRBJ2-7; no clear D. The germline V and J ends were trimmed by 5 bases and 0 bases, with 8 bases remaining between them. This CDR3 is 13 amino acids long. The germline V gene encodes CDR1 SGHTA and CDR2 FQGNSA. CDR3 sequence reads: CASSALSSYEQYF. CDR3 nucleotides: TGTGCCAGCAGCGCACTAAGCTCCTACGAGCAGTACTTC.

This chain links TRBV20-1 with TRBJ1-5; D unresolved. Trimming shortened V by 5 bases and J by 6 bases, and 17 bases separated the two germline ends. There are 14 residues in the CDR3. From germline, CDR1 is DFQATT and CDR2 SNEGSKA (reference sequence). The CDR3 reads CSAPHPPLGQPQHF. For the CDR3, the DNA is TGCAGTGCTCCCCATCCACCCTTGGGTCAGCCCCAGCATTTT.

The chain joins TRBV7-2 to TRBJ2-1, with 7 bases that match TRBD2. Trimming removed 4 bases from V and 3 bases from J; junction bases left unmatched: 9. Germline-derived CDR1 and CDR2 are SGHTA and FQGNSA. The CDR3 consists of 16 residues. This CDR3 reads CASSSGGSTFYNEQFF. CDR3 DNA sequence: TGTGCCAGCAGCTCGGGAGGTTCTACCTTCTACAATGAGCAGTTCTTC.

This clonotype was found a few times. The chain is built from TRBV10-3 and TRBJ2-7; no clear D. Germline V gene lookup returns CDR1 ENHRY and CDR2 SYGVKD. CDR3 length: 16 amino acids. Trimming took 4 bases from V and 3 from J, leaving 19 bases between them. The DNA of the CDR3 is TGTGCCATCAGTGGGGGATTGGTTTCGGCCGGCTACGAGCAGTACTTC. Translated, it gives CAISGGLVSAGYEQYF.

The sample holds many counts of this clonotype. DNA of the CDR3: TGTGCCAGCAAGGGACTAGACGGCTACGAGCAGTACTTC. It yields the protein CASKGLDGYEQYF. V is TRBV6-2 or TRBV6-3 and J is TRBJ2-7, with 8 bases that match TRBD2. Germline CDR1 is MNHEY and CDR2 is SVGEGT. There are 13 residues in the CDR3. Losses at the gene ends were 7 bases for V and 3 bases for J; bases not matched to a gene: 5.

This rearrangement joins TRBV18 to TRBJ1-2; tentative D call: TRBD1 (5 bases). The CDR3 totals 15 residues. Germline loops: CDR1 KGHSH, CDR2 LQKENI. V lost 3 bases and J 7 bases, leaving 18 bases between the germline ends. The CDR3 protein is CASSPGSQGAAGYTF. CDR3 in DNA: TGTGCCAGCTCACCCGGTTCTCAGGGCGCGGCTGGCTACACCTTC.

CDR3 bases: TGTGCCAGCAGCAGGGGACAGAATAATTCACCCCTCCACTTT. Protein sequence: CASSRGQNNSPLHF. The rearrangement joins TRBV6-5 to TRBJ1-6; the match to TRBD1 covers 7 bases. With V trimmed by 6 bases and J by 5 bases, 4 bases remained unmatched. Germline CDR1 is MNHEY and CDR2 is SVGAGI. This CDR3 comprises 14 residues.

The chain is built from TRBV7-2 and TRBJ1-5; 9 bases line up with TRBD1. The CDR3 is made up of 16 amino acids. Trimming cost V 0 bases and J 6 bases; bases outside gene matches: 6. Germline values: CDR1 SGHTA, CDR2 FQGNSA. The CDR3 bases are TGTGCCAGCAGCTTAGCGTCACAGGGGGCTGGTCAGCCCCAGCATTTT. It translates to CASSLASQGAGQPQHF.

This clonotype was seen more than once but under ten times. The rearrangement links TRBV30 to TRBJ2-2; unclear D gene. Trimming shortened V by 4 bases and J by 0 bases, and 9 bases separated the two germline ends. The CDR3 sequence is 14 residues long. Germline V gives CDR1 GTSNPN, CDR2 SVGIG (reference sequence). The chain's CDR3 is CAWNVGTNTGELFF. The CDR3 bases are TGTGCCTGGAACGTGGGCACGAACACCGGGGAGCTGTTTTTT.

The rearrangement uses TRBV20-1 and TRBJ2-1, with D maybe TRBD2 (6 bases). CDR1 is DFQATT, CDR2 SNEGSKA, per germline (reference sequence). This CDR3 contains 15 residues. V shed 5 bases and J shed 7 bases, with 21 bases lying between them. The CDR3 coding sequence is TGCAGTGCTGGGAGGATAGCGGTGGGGGTAAATGAGCAGTTCTTC. Translating gives CSAGRIAVGVNEQFF.

Note on this clonotype: A much larger clone sits a single nucleotide away, making a read error possible. The chain is built from TRBV20-1 and TRBJ2-5; D is possibly TRBD1 (5 bases). Germline CDR1 DFQATT, CDR2 SNEGSKA (reference sequence). CDR3 length: 15 amino acids. The DNA of the CDR3 is TGCTGTGCTAGAATCCCCACAGGCCTGCAAGAGACCCAGTACTTC. Amino acid sequence: CCARIPTGLQETQYF.

The chain joins TRBV5-1 to TRBJ2-7; no reliable D call. The CDR3 spans 14 residues. V was clipped by 0 bases and J by 7 bases, with 14 bases between them. The germline gives CDR1 SGHRS, CDR2 YFSETQ. CDR3 residues: CASSLALGPREQYF. In DNA, the CDR3 is TGCGCCAGCAGCTTGGCCCTGGGCCCACGGGAGCAGTACTTC. Looking up the rest from reference TRBV5-1 and TRBJ2-7 gives the full variable domain: KAGVTQTPRYLIKTRGQQVTLSCSPISGHRSVSWYQQTPGQGLQFLFEYFSETQRNKGNFPGRFSGRQFSNSRSEMNVSTLELGDSALYLCASSLALGPREQYFGPGTRLTVT.

This clonotype was counted between two and nine times. This rearrangement joins TRBV6-1 to TRBJ2-7; TRBD1 matches 8 bases. Germline assignment: CDR1 MNHNS and CDR2 SASEGT. The CDR3 has 13 residues. With V trimmed by 10 bases and J by 3 bases, 8 bases remained unmatched. In DNA, the CDR3 is TGTGCCAACCTAACGGGACAGGACTACGAGCAGTACTTC. This translates into CANLTGQDYEQYF.

This clonotype was detected many times. The V call is TRBV7-9, the J call TRBJ2-3; 12 positions match TRBD2. The CDR3 covers 16 residues. V lost 5 bases, J lost 2 bases, and 5 bases stayed unmatched. Germline V lookup: CDR1 SEHNR, CDR2 FQNEAQ (reference sequence). The CDR3 region has the DNA TGTGCCAGCAGCGCAAGGACTAGCGGGATCACAGATACGCAGTATTTT. Translated: CASSARTSGITDTQYF.

A few counts support this clonotype. The genes are TRBV4-3 and TRBJ1-4; 7 nucleotides match TRBD1. With 3 bases clipped from V and 0 bases from J, the junction kept 10 bases outside the gene matches. The CDR3 is made up of 18 amino acids. Germline V CDR1 and CDR2: LGHNA, YSLEER. The CDR3 region has the DNA TGCGCCAGCAGCCACGATGTCCCGGGACAGACAACTAATGAAAAACTGTTTTTT. Protein: CASSHDVPGQTTNEKLFF.

The chain joins TRBV7-2 to TRBJ2-7, with TRBD1 identical over 8 bases. Germline CDR1 and CDR2: SGHTA and FQGNSA. This CDR3 has 15 amino acids. Germline trimming cut 6 bases from V and 4 bases from J; bases unmatched to any gene: 11. This CDR3 is CASSISPQGAYEQYF. The CDR3 region has the DNA TGTGCCAGCAGTATTTCACCCCAGGGGGCATACGAGCAGTACTTC.

This clonotype was recorded a few times. The chain couples TRBV5-1 to TRBJ2-7; TRBD1 might be the D (6 bases). Deletions cut 5 bases from V and 2 bases from J, with 26 bases between. The CDR3 spans 18 residues. The germline CDR1 and CDR2 sequences are SGHRS and YFSETQ. CDR3 sequence (DNA): TGCGCCAGCAGACTTTCCCCTGGGACACCCTCTTTTGCCTACGAGCAGTACTTC. Protein: CASRLSPGTPSFAYEQYF.

This clonotype occurred a few times. The chain couples TRBV7-8 to TRBJ1-2; weak D call: TRBD1 (5 bases). The CDR3 has 13 amino acids. V gave up 5 bases and J gave up 7 bases, with 14 bases separating them. CDR1 and CDR2 (germline): SGHVS, FQNEAQ. The CDR3 nucleotides read TGTGCCAGCAGCGATCAGGGCGGCGTTGGCTACACCTTC. Amino acids: CASSDQGGVGYTF.

This clonotype was recorded many times. The chain employs TRBV24-1 and TRBJ2-3, with 7 bases lining up with TRBD1. Germline V lookup: CDR1 KGHDR, CDR2 SFDVKD. This CDR3 comprises 17 residues. V dropped 4 bases and J dropped 2; count of bases not matched to a gene: 11. The CDR3 is CATSDSPDRAPTDTQYF. CDR3 in DNA: TGTGCCACCAGTGACTCCCCAGACAGGGCACCCACAGATACGCAGTATTTT.

The rearrangement joins TRBV29-1 to TRBJ1-5, with 9 bases identical to TRBD1. The CDR3 spans 13 residues. Germline V gene lookup returns CDR1 SQVTM and CDR2 ANQGSEA. J gave up 6 bases and V 2 bases, and 2 bases lay outside the gene matches. In nucleotides, the CDR3 is TGCAGCGTTGAAACGGACAGGGGTCAGCCCCAGCATTTT. It specifies CSVETDRGQPQHF.

This clonotype appeared many times. Sequence at one end of the junction differs from germline and may be a read error. The rearrangement joins TRBV12-3 or TRBV12-4 to TRBJ2-1; the D is unclear. CDR3 size: 11 residues. CDR3 in amino acids: CASSLGFEQFF. In nucleotides, the CDR3 is TGTGCCAGCAGCTTAGGTTTCGAGCAGTTCTTC.

The chain has TRBV20-1 and TRBJ2-5; 10 bases are shared with TRBD2. CDR1 and CDR2 from the germline V gene are DFQATT and SNEGSKA (reference sequence). CDR3 size: 14 residues. After removal of 6 bases from V and 5 bases from J, the junction contained 9 bases not matched to a gene. The CDR3 here is CSAENLAGDETQYF. The CDR3 nucleotides are TGCAGTGCCGAAAACCTAGCGGGAGATGAGACCCAGTACTTC.